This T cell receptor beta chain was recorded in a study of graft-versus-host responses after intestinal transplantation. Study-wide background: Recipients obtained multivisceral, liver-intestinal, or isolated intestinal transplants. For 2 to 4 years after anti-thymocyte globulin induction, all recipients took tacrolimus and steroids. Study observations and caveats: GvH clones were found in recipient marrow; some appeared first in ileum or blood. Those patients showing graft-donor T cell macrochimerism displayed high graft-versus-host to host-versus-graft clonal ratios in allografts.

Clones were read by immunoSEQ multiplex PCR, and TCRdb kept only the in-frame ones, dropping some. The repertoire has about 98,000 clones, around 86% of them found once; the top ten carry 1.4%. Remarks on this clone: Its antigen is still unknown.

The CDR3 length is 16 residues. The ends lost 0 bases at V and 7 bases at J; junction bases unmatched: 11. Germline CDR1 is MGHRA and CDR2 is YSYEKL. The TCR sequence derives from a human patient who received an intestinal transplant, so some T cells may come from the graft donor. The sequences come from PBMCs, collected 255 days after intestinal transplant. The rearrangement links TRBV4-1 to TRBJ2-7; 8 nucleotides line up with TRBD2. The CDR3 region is CASSQEWRGVREEQYF. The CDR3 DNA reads TGCGCCAGCAGCCAAGAGTGGCGGGGGGTTCGCGAGGAGCAGTACTTC.